This is a list of T cell receptor beta chains from one sample in a study of post-analysis software for immune sequencing data. TCRdb itself ran the PCR reads through MiXCR, one entry per CDR3 protein. The repertoire includes 450,000 or so distinct CDR3 sequences, around 40% of them detected once, and 12% sits in the top ten. The specimen sequenced was blood. These receptors came from a girl aged 10 to 17 with multiple sclerosis. Each CDR3 is given with its conserved first and last residue. Fields, in order: D gene, CDR3 length, V gene, CDR3 protein. The D gene is left open where the match is weak.

D: NA; length: 15; V: TRBV5-1; CDR3: CASSLELEGSYEQYF
D: NA; length: 12; V: TRBV6-1; CDR3: CATNRGDTEAFF
D: NA; length: 16; V: TRBV28; CDR3: CASSFVGSLAKNIQYF
D: NA; length: 14; V: TRBV12-3/TRBV12-4; CDR3: CASSLRRSGNEQFF
D: TRBD1; length: 15; V: TRBV28; CDR3: CASSLLDRESNEQFF
D: NA; length: 16; V: TRBV7-9; CDR3: CASSFPATGANTEAFF
D: NA; length: 15; V: TRBV15; CDR3: CATSRDPASANEQFF
D: NA; length: 14; V: TRBV29-1; CDR3: CSILGPSAYNEQFF
D: NA; length: 15; V: TRBV12-3/TRBV12-4; CDR3: CASSLDSGAAKTQYF
D: TRBD2; length: 15; V: TRBV20-1; CDR3: CSASPGLAGVNKQFF
D: TRBD1; length: 14; V: TRBV4-1; CDR3: CASSPDPNTGTAYF
D: TRBD1; length: 15; V: TRBV28; CDR3: CASSPVGTGHEEQYF
D: TRBD1; length: 17; V: TRBV6-1; CDR3: CASSPRPRDRKLYEQYF
D: TRBD1; length: 17; V: TRBV20-1; CDR3: CSATNPGQVSPSYEQYF
D: NA; length: 13; V: TRBV2; CDR3: CALGPEPNEKLFF
D: NA; length: 15; V: TRBV10-3; CDR3: CAISEDRQLTDTQYF
D: NA; length: 14; V: TRBV7-2; CDR3: CASSSLGADTEAFF
D: TRBD2; length: 14; V: TRBV25-1; CDR3: CASSAGLAGERQYF
D: TRBD1; length: 15; V: TRBV6-6; CDR3: CASSRTGVGTYEQYF
D: TRBD2; length: 20; V: TRBV4-2; CDR3: CASSHFLGLAGEVAKNIQYF
D: NA; length: 11; V: TRBV6-5; CDR3: CASSTSDTQYF
D: TRBD1; length: 14; V: TRBV20-1; CDR3: CSAIPGQGIYEQYF
D: TRBD2; length: 18; V: TRBV12-3/TRBV12-4; CDR3: CASSTLGGLAGFTDTQYF
D: NA; length: 12; V: TRBV20-1; CDR3: CSPSDGPYEQYF
D: TRBD2; length: 20; V: TRBV7-2; CDR3: CASSPIPGLAEYTNTDTQYF
D: TRBD2; length: 14; V: TRBV6-5; CDR3: CASRPGLARETQYF
D: TRBD2; length: 17; V: TRBV28; CDR3: CASSLTGLAGRGYEQYF
D: NA; length: 17; V: TRBV20-1; CDR3: CSASARGKSSGANVLTF